This T cell receptor beta chain was recorded in a study of CD8+ T cells in alopecia areata. Overall study context: The study gave treated patients oral tofacitinib at 5 to 10 mg twice daily. Using the percentage of affected scalp area, treated patients' severity was scored.

This CDR3 contains 11 residues. V shed 6 bases, J shed 6 bases, and the junction held 4 bases outside the gene matches. Germline-derived CDR1 and CDR2 are DFQATT and SNEGSKA (reference sequence). Sequencing used cDNA as its template, made by extracting RNA and reverse transcribing it. Some clones are missing from TCRdb's copy, which holds only in-frame ones; the method was immunoSEQ multiplex PCR. Here the sample spans about 250,000 clones, over 45% being singletons. This clone has just one count. Its target is unknown. Treatment specified: oral pan-JAK inhibitor, 5-10 mg twice daily. Study-wide results and caveats: In scalp, tofacitinib significantly decreased clonality and expanded CD8+ clones among the top 100.

The sequenced sample was CD4+ T cells sorted from blood, obtained around week 53, from a patient treated with tofacitinib. The TCR originated in a human donor with alopecia areata. This rearrangement joins TRBV20-1 to TRBJ2-7, with 8 bases fitting TRBD1. The DNA of the CDR3 is TGCAGTGCCGACAGGGGCCGCGAGCAGTACTTC. Translating it yields CSADRGREQYF.